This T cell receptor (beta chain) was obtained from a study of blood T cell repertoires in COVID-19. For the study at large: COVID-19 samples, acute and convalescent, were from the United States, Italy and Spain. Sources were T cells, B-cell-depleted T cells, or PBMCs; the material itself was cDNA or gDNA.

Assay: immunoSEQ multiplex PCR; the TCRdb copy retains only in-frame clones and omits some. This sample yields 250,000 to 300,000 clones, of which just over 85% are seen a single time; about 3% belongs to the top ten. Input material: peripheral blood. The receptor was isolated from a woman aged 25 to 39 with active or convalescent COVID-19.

Written as DNA, the CDR3 is TGCGCCAGCAGCTTGTACGGGGGATACAATGAGCAGTTCTTC. Translation: CASSLYGGYNEQFF. The chain is built from TRBV5-1 and TRBJ2-1, with a tentative D call TRBD2 (6 bases). CDR1 is SGHRS, CDR2 YFSETQ, per germline. V dropped 1 base and J dropped 4 bases, with 9 bases sitting between them. The CDR3 is 14 residues long.